This note documents a single T cell receptor beta chain sequence. Though nominally healthy at sampling, donors likely had unrecorded immune exposures. The data belong to a study of cytomegalovirus exposure and HLA in healthy donors. Turning to the study itself: Of roughly 400 genotyped donors, approximately 80% clustered with self-reported Caucasian donors.

V lost 0 bases and J lost 6, with 9 bases in between. The CDR3 is 13 residues long. Germline-derived CDR1 and CDR2 are SGHKS and YYEKEE (reference sequence). 13 Jbeta primers and 60 Vbeta primers were used for the PCR. The table came from immunoSEQ multiplex PCR; TCRdb's copy has only in-frame clones and leaves some out. The sample yields about 170,000 clones, roughly 73% seen once. The chain combines TRBV5-5 with TRBJ1-2, with D unresolved. The receptor comes from a female donor in good health and CMV-seronegative. The sequenced material came from PBMCs. In nucleotides, the CDR3 is TGTGCCAGCAGCTTGGAAGAGGGTAATGGCTACACCTTC. Translating gives CASSLEEGNGYTF.